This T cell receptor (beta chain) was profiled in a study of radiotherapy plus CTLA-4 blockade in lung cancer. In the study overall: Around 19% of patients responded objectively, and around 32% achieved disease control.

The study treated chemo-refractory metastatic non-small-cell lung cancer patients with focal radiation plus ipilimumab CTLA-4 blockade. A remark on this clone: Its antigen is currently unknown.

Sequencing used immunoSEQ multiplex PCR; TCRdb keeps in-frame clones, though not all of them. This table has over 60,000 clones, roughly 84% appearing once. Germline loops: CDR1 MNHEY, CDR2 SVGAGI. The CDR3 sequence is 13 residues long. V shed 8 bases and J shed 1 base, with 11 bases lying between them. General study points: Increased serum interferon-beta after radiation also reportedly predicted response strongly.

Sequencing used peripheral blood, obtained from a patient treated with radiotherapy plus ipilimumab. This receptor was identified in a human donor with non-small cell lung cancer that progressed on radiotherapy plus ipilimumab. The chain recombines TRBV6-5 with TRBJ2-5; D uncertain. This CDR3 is CASRRAIQETQYF. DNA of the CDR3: TGTGCCAGCCGAAGAGCTATCCAAGAGACCCAGTACTTC.